Following are 9 T cell receptor beta chains from one sample sequenced in a study of blood T cell repertoires in COVID-19. Using immunoSEQ multiplex PCR, the repertoire was profiled, and TCRdb retains in-frame clones only, with some absent. The profile shows about 150,000 clones, about 79% of them singletons. Sequencing was done on a sample of peripheral blood. The source is a woman aged 60-75 years with acute or convalescent COVID-19.

This clone was observed a few times. This chain links TRBV18 with TRBJ1-4, with D possibly being TRBD1 (5 bases). V lost 3 bases, J lost 7 bases, and 9 bases lay in between. CDR3 length equals 13 residues. CDR1 is KGHSH and CDR2 is LQKENI in the germline V gene. CDR3 protein: CASSPREGEKLFF. CDR3 bases: TGTGCCAGCTCACCCAGGGAGGGTGAAAAACTGTTTTTT.

This clone was found a few times. The V and J genes are TRBV2 and TRBJ1-5; D is uncertain. V lost 6 bases and J lost 3, with 18 bases in between. CDR3 length: 16 amino acids. CDR1 and CDR2 from the germline V gene are SNHLY and FYNNEI. CDR3 in amino acids: CASRQNTRDYNQPQHF. The CDR3 DNA reads TGTGCCAGCAGACAAAATACCCGGGATTACAATCAGCCCCAGCATTTT. Full variable domain (missing parts from reference TRBV2 and TRBJ1-5): EPEVTQTPSHQVTQMGQEVILRCVPISNHLYFYWYRQILGQKVEFLVSFYNNEISEKSEIFDDQFSVERPDGSNFTLKIRSTKLEDSAMYFCASRQNTRDYNQPQHFGDGTRLSIL.

The chain uses TRBV3-1 (or the pseudogene TRBV3-2) and TRBJ1-1; the match to TRBD1 covers 9 bases. CDR3 length equals 12 residues. V shed 1 base and J 12 bases; nucleotides not matched to a gene: 3. Per germline, CDR1 LGHDT and CDR2 YNNKEL (reference sequence). CDR3 nucleotide sequence: TGTGCCAGCAGCCAAGCAGGGACAGGGACTTTCTTT. Translating it yields CASSQAGTGTFF.

V usage is TRBV11-1 and J usage is TRBJ1-1, with D hard to call. The CDR3 loop spans 15 amino acids. Between the trimmed V and J ends, which lost 2 bases and 4 bases, there was a span of 14 bases. Germline V gene data show CDR1 as SGHAT and CDR2 as FQDESV (reference sequence). The CDR3 is CASSLIFNSGTEAFF. CDR3 sequence (DNA): TGTGCCAGCAGCTTAATTTTTAACAGCGGCACTGAAGCTTTCTTT. The full variable domain, completed using reference TRBV11-1 and TRBJ1-1, is EAEVAQSPRYKITEKSQAVAFWCDPISGHATLYWYRQILGQGPELLVQFQDESVVDDSQLPKDRFSAERLKGVDSTLKIQPAELGDSAMYLCASSLIFNSGTEAFFGQGTRLTVV.

The chain carries TRBV7-9 and TRBJ1-1; 10 bases match TRBD1. V dropped 4 bases and J dropped 5; count of bases not matched to a gene: 7. Germline-derived CDR1 and CDR2 are SEHNR and FQNEAQ (reference sequence). This CDR3 region has 15 residues. CDR3 DNA: TGTGCCAGCAGCTCGTCGGACAGGGGGTATACTGAAGCTTTCTTT. Protein sequence: CASSSSDRGYTEAFF.

The V and J genes are TRBV19 and TRBJ2-1; a weak D match, TRBD2 (5 bases). Deletions cut 8 bases from V and 4 bases from J, with 27 bases between. Germline loops: CDR1 LNHDA, CDR2 SQIVND (reference sequence). The CDR3 runs to 18 residues. The CDR3 region is CASRAYPGKELVYNEQFF. The CDR3 DNA follows: TGTGCCAGTCGGGCATACCCGGGAAAGGAGCTAGTGTACAATGAGCAGTTCTTC.

The V call is TRBV5-1, the J call TRBJ1-2; 9 bases agree with TRBD1. The V segment lost 1 base and the J segment 7 bases; nucleotides outside the gene matches: 5. The germline gives CDR1 SGHRS, CDR2 YFSETQ. The CDR3 covers 14 residues. CDR3 DNA sequence: TGCGCCAGCAGCTTGAGGGGACAGGGAGGTGGCTACACCTTC. Its protein product is CASSLRGQGGGYTF.

This chain uses TRBV7-9 with TRBJ2-2, with 11 bases lining up with TRBD2. V lost 4 bases to trimming and J lost 3 bases; unmatched junction nucleotides: 4. This CDR3 has 16 amino acids. CDR1 and CDR2 (germline): SEHNR, FQNEAQ (reference sequence). CDR3 loop: CASSSRLAGHTGELFF. For the CDR3, the DNA is TGTGCCAGCAGCTCTAGACTAGCGGGGCACACCGGGGAGCTGTTTTTT. Supplemented by reference TRBV7-9 and TRBJ2-2, the full variable domain reads DTGVSQNPRHKITKRGQNVTFRCDPISEHNRLYWYRQTLGQGPEFLTYFQNEAQLEKSRLLSDRFSAERPKGSFSTLEIQRTEQGDSAMYLCASSSRLAGHTGELFFGEGSRLTVL.

The chain links TRBV30 to TRBJ1-1, with TRBD1 matching over 7 bases. The germline V gene encodes CDR1 GTSNPN and CDR2 SVGIG (reference sequence). The V and J ends lost 3 bases and 6 bases, in that order; junction bases with no gene match: 10. The CDR3 extends over 14 amino acids. CDR3 protein: CAWSPKGASAEAFF. CDR3 nucleotides: TGTGCCTGGAGCCCCAAGGGGGCGAGCGCTGAAGCTTTCTTT.